These 31 T cell receptor beta chains were all obtained from the same sample, sequenced in a study of human T cells and chemical hapten exposure. Specified time point: patch test 3, about 24 weeks after DPC sensitization. Treatment: therapeutic diphenylcyclopropenone sensitization with weekly scalp DPC. Before extraction, the whole blood was not fractionated, and total RNA was taken from it. TCRdb reprocessed the RACE reads via MiXCR and lists one record per CDR3 protein. The table has under 50,000 distinct CDR3 sequences, 8% to 9.5% seen once. Source: whole blood, taken in connection with sensitization to the hapten diphenylcyclopropenone (DPC). The receptor set was obtained from a man aged 45 to 65 with alopecia areata. Some clones in this sample may be carry-over from other donors' samples.

This clonotype has a count of ten or more. The CDR3 DNA reads TGTGCCAGCGCGGACTACGAGCAGTACTTC. Translating gives CASADYEQYF. The chain is built from TRBV2 and TRBJ2-7; D remains unclear. Trimming took 8 bases from V and 3 from J, leaving 5 bases between them. CDR1 SNHLY and CDR2 FYNNEI come from the germline V gene. The CDR3 is 10 residues long.

The chain recombines TRBV5-6 with TRBJ2-4; weak D call: TRBD1 (7 bases). V gave up 6 bases and J gave up 3 bases, with 13 bases separating them. Germline V gene lookup returns CDR1 SGHDT and CDR2 YYEEEE. The CDR3 extends over 14 amino acids. CDR3: CASTRGTDKNIQYF. CDR3 nucleotide sequence: TGTGCCAGCACCCGCGGGACAGACAAAAACATTCAGTACTTC.

This chain connects TRBV29-1 to TRBJ1-1; D call uncertain. The germline V gene encodes CDR1 SQVTM and CDR2 ANQGSEA. The CDR3 spans 12 residues. V shed 3 bases and J shed 2 bases, with 7 bases lying between them. The CDR3 DNA reads as TGCAGCGTTGAGTTCCTCAACACTGAAGCTTTCTTT. It specifies CSVEFLNTEAFF.

This chain connects TRBV6-2 or TRBV6-3 to TRBJ2-5; D is unresolved. The ends were cut back, 2 bases at V and 7 bases at J, with 5 bases in the middle. The CDR3 sequence is 11 residues long. CDR1 is MNHEY, CDR2 SVGEGT, per germline. The CDR3 protein is CASSYVVTQYF. CDR3 in DNA: TGTGCCAGCAGTTACGTCGTGACCCAGTACTTC.

V gene TRBV11-2 combines with J gene TRBJ2-7; the match to TRBD1 covers 9 bases. V dropped 5 bases and J dropped 6; count of bases not matched to a gene: 5. The germline CDR1 and CDR2 sequences are SGHAT and FQNNGV. The CDR3 covers 13 residues. The CDR3 coding sequence is TGTGCCAGCAGCCCGGGGACAGGGCCCGAGCAGTACTTC. This sequence encodes CASSPGTGPEQYF.

This clonotype was recorded at least ten times. The chain carries TRBV10-1 and TRBJ2-7, with unresolved D. Germline CDR1 WNHNN, CDR2 SYGVQD (reference sequence). The V end was cut by 3 bases, the J end by 4 bases, with 4 bases between. The CDR3 totals 11 residues. The CDR3 is CASSDLYEQYF. As DNA, the CDR3 is TGCGCCAGCAGTGACCTATACGAGCAGTACTTC.

Many counts were recorded for this clonotype. The chain employs TRBV29-1 and TRBJ2-7; D ambiguous. The length of the CDR3 is 13 residues. CDR1 SQVTM and CDR2 ANQGSEA come from the germline V gene. V was trimmed by 6 bases and J by 2 bases, leaving 14 bases between them. CDR3 amino acids: CSVMAPGTYEQYF. The CDR3 DNA reads TGCAGCGTCATGGCCCCAGGAACCTACGAGCAGTACTTC.

This clonotype has only a few counts. The genes are TRBV6-4 and TRBJ2-1; 12 nucleotides match TRBD2. J lost 6 bases, V lost 10 bases, and 7 bases had no gene match. CDR3 length: 14 residues. Germline V gene sequence: CDR1 MRHNA, CDR2 SNTAGT. The CDR3 sequence is CAIPPSGRANEQFF. The CDR3 bases are TGTGCCATTCCGCCTAGCGGGAGGGCCAATGAGCAGTTCTTC.

This clonotype was observed many times. The chain recombines TRBV7-2 with TRBJ2-2; D tentatively fits TRBD1 or TRBD2 (6 bases each). V was clipped by 8 bases and J by 2 bases, with 15 bases between them. Germline lookup yields CDR1 SGHTA and CDR2 FQGNSA. This CDR3 comprises 15 residues. Written as DNA, the CDR3 is TGTGCCAGCGCCGGGGGCTACCTAAACACCGGGGAGCTGTTTTTT. Residues: CASAGGYLNTGELFF.

This clonotype was observed many times. This chain joins TRBV18 and TRBJ1-5, with D unresolved. Looked up from germline, CDR1 is KGHSH and CDR2 is LQKENI. The CDR3 loop spans 14 amino acids. Trimming removed 6 bases from V and 6 bases from J, with 15 bases in between. Here the CDR3 DNA reads TGTGCCAGCTCCCCTAACCAAGACCGTCAGCCCCAGCATTTT. The encoded protein is CASSPNQDRQPQHF.

The genes are TRBV6-1 and TRBJ2-1; TRBD2 matches at 7 bases. J gave up 5 bases and V 4 bases, and 8 bases lay outside the gene matches. Germline V gene sequence: CDR1 MNHNS, CDR2 SASEGT. The CDR3 runs 15 residues. The CDR3 nucleotides are TGTGCCAGCAGTGGCCCTAGCGGCTACCACAATGAGCAGTTCTTC. As protein: CASSGPSGYHNEQFF.

The CDR3 DNA reads as TGCGCCAGCAGCCAAGAAGACAGGGGGCTCACCGGGGAGCTGTTTTTT. Its translation is CASSQEDRGLTGELFF. The chain combines TRBV4-1 with TRBJ2-2; 10 nucleotides align to TRBD1. There are 16 residues in the CDR3. In germline, CDR1 is MGHRA, CDR2 YSYEKL. V lost 0 bases and J lost 4; bases outside the gene matches: 2.

The V call is TRBV29-1, the J call TRBJ2-4; D is ambiguous. Trimming took 6 bases from V and 7 from J, leaving 13 bases between them. The CDR3 sequence is 12 residues long. In germline, CDR1 is SQVTM, CDR2 ANQGSEA. CDR3 amino acids: CSVAPGLNIQYF. The CDR3 DNA reads TGCAGCGTCGCTCCGGGCTTGAACATTCAGTACTTC.

This clonotype was picked up many times. This chain connects TRBV28 to TRBJ1-5; D remains unclear. V lost 3 bases, J lost 3 bases, and 9 bases lay in between. CDR1 MDHEN and CDR2 SYDVKM come from the germline V gene. There are 14 residues in the CDR3. CDR3 DNA: TGTGCCAGCAGTTTTACGGGGTTCAATCAGCCCCAGCATTTT. Residues: CASSFTGFNQPQHF.

The table lists this clonotype with many counts. The chain is built from TRBV23-1 and TRBJ2-5, with D maybe TRBD1 (7 bases). TRBV23-1 falls under the ORF class, with uncertain function. Between the trimmed V and J ends, which lost 4 bases and 4 bases, there was a span of 13 bases. The CDR3 spans 14 residues. DNA for the CDR3: TGCGCCAGCAGTCTGAGACAGGGAGGAGAGACCCAGTACTTC. This sequence encodes CASSLRQGGETQYF.

This clonotype was found many times. The chain joins TRBV28 to TRBJ2-2; no clear D. This CDR3 has 13 residues. The germline V gene has CDR1 MDHEN and CDR2 SYDVKM. The V end was cut by 2 bases, the J end by 6 bases, with 7 bases between. CDR3 sequence reads: CASSLNEAGELFF. CDR3 DNA: TGTGCCAGCAGTTTAAACGAGGCCGGGGAGCTGTTTTTT.

Ten or more counts support this clonotype. An end of the junction does not agree with germline; a read error may underlie this. The J gene is TRBJ2-1, the V gene TRBV7-7; 13 positions match TRBD2. The CDR3 consists of 15 residues. Looked up from germline, CDR1 is SSHAT and CDR2 is FNYEAQ (reference sequence). The CDR3 region is CASSLGLAGDNEQFF. As DNA, the CDR3 is TGTGCTAGCAGCTTAGGACTAGCGGGAGACAATGAGCAGTTCTTC.

The CDR3 nucleotides are TGTGCCAGCAGCTTGGAACTAGCTGTGACCCAGTACTTC. Translated, it gives CASSLELAVTQYF. V is TRBV5-4 and J is TRBJ2-5, with D possibly TRBD2 on 6 matching bases. Germline V CDR1 and CDR2: SGHNT, YYREEE (reference sequence). There are 13 residues in the CDR3. Deletions cut 0 bases from V and 7 bases from J, with 10 bases between.

The chain uses TRBV29-1 and TRBJ2-4; possible D gene TRBD2, 6 bases. Trimming removed 0 bases from V and 0 bases from J, with 9 bases in between. CDR1 is SQVTM and CDR2 is ANQGSEA in the germline V gene. The CDR3 runs 15 residues. CDR3 sequence (DNA): TGCAGCGTTGAAGATGGGGGACTAGCCAAAAACATTCAGTACTTC. Translated: CSVEDGGLAKNIQYF.

This clonotype showed up many times. The chain has TRBV27 and TRBJ1-2, with 8 bases fitting TRBD1. From germline, CDR1 is MNHEY and CDR2 SMNVEV (reference sequence). This CDR3 has 16 residues. V dropped 2 bases and J dropped 4; count of bases not matched to a gene: 9. The CDR3 bases are TGTGCCAGCAGTTTACTCGGACAGGGACCTCTCTATGGCTACACCTTC. It is translated as CASSLLGQGPLYGYTF.

This chain links TRBV28 with TRBJ1-3; a weak D match, TRBD1 (5 bases). Germline V lookup: CDR1 MDHEN, CDR2 SYDVKM. The CDR3 extends over 14 amino acids. V was cut by 2 bases and J by 4 bases, with 9 bases left in between. The CDR3 region has the DNA TGTGCCAGCAGTTTAAGGGGCGGCGGAAACACCATATATTTT. This sequence encodes CASSLRGGGNTIYF.

This clonotype was observed many times. The chain combines TRBV6-1 with TRBJ1-5; D not certain. Germline V gene data show CDR1 as MNHNS and CDR2 as SASEGT. There are 14 residues in the CDR3. Trimming pared 7 bases from V and 9 bases from J, leaving 19 bases between. CDR3 in DNA: TGTGCCAGCACTGACACCGCAACACGATTGCCCCAGCATTTT. Protein product: CASTDTATRLPQHF.

This clonotype was observed many times. This chain uses TRBV2 with TRBJ2-6; 9 bases are a match to TRBD1. This CDR3 has 20 amino acids. V lost 1 base, J lost 0 bases, and 10 bases stayed unmatched. Germline V gene data show CDR1 as SNHLY and CDR2 as FYNNEI. CDR3 in amino acids: CASSEVGTGLSFSGANVLTF. As DNA, the CDR3 is TGTGCCAGCAGTGAAGTAGGGACAGGGTTATCGTTCTCTGGGGCCAACGTCCTGACTTTC.

This clonotype was picked up a small number of times. The rearrangement links TRBV3-1 to TRBJ2-3; 10 bases agree with TRBD1. The trim removed 1 base at V and 4 bases at J, leaving 5 bases unmatched. This CDR3 has 16 amino acids. CDR1 LGHDT and CDR2 YNNKEL come from the germline V gene (reference sequence). The CDR3 DNA follows: TGTGCCAGCAGCCAAGCCGGGACAGGGGTAGCAGATACGCAGTATTTT. As protein: CASSQAGTGVADTQYF.

This clonotype was observed at least ten times. The rearrangement uses TRBV7-8 and TRBJ1-6, with TRBD1 as a possible D gene (5 bases). The germline gives CDR1 SGHVS, CDR2 FQNEAQ. V was shortened by 0 bases and J by 8 bases, with 11 bases between the two germline ends. CDR3 length: 15 residues. DNA of the CDR3: TGTGCCAGCAGCTTAGCGGGTTGGGGGGATTCACCCCTCCACTTT. Protein sequence: CASSLAGWGDSPLHF.

This clonotype has at least ten counts. V is TRBV4-2 and J is TRBJ2-3; 8 positions match TRBD2. The V gene end was trimmed by 0 bases and the J gene end by 6 bases; junction bases not matched to a gene: 8. The length of the CDR3 is 16 residues. CDR1 is LGHNA and CDR2 is YNFKEQ in the germline V gene. CDR3 DNA: TGTGCCAGCAGCCAAGAAAATCGGGAGGGCCGTGATACGCAGTATTTT. Its protein product is CASSQENREGRDTQYF.

This chain uses TRBV11-2 with TRBJ2-1, with 12 bases fitting TRBD2. J was trimmed by 9 bases and V by 0 bases; bases with no gene match: 3. CDR1 and CDR2 (germline): SGHAT, FQNNGV. CDR3 length: 15 amino acids. The CDR3 is CASSLETSGRGEQFF. In DNA, the CDR3 is TGTGCCAGCAGCTTAGAGACTAGCGGGAGAGGTGAGCAGTTCTTC.

This clonotype was seen ten or more times. This sequence joins TRBV27 and TRBJ2-7; D not resolved. Trimming removed 4 bases from V and 1 base from J, with 5 bases in between. In germline, CDR1 is MNHEY, CDR2 SMNVEV (reference sequence). There are 12 residues in the CDR3. CDR3 sequence (DNA): TGTGCCAGCAGTTCCCTTTCCTACGAGCAGTACTTC. It encodes CASSSLSYEQYF.

V and J are TRBV29-1 and TRBJ2-3, with D tentatively TRBD2 (5 bases). V dropped 7 bases and J dropped 2 bases, with 13 bases sitting between them. Germline V gene data show CDR1 as SQVTM and CDR2 as ANQGSEA. The CDR3 contains 13 residues. Written as DNA, the CDR3 is TGCAGCGAGGAGGCCTGGAACACAGATACGCAGTATTTT. Translated: CSEEAWNTDTQYF.

This clonotype was found a few times. This rearrangement joins TRBV9 to TRBJ2-1; 7 bases are shared with TRBD2. The length of the CDR3 is 15 residues. Germline V CDR1 and CDR2: SGDLS, YYNGEE. The V segment lost 6 bases and the J segment 5 bases; nucleotides outside the gene matches: 11. CDR3 loop: CASNPLAGAHNEQFF. For the CDR3, the DNA is TGTGCCAGCAACCCCCTGGCGGGAGCCCACAATGAGCAGTTCTTC.

Ten or more counts support this clonotype. J is TRBJ2-5 and V is TRBV29-1; D tentatively fits TRBD1 or TRBD2 (5 bases each). CDR3 length: 12 amino acids. Per the germline V gene, CDR1 is SQVTM and CDR2 is ANQGSEA. Trimming took off 8 bases at V and 2 bases at J, with 12 bases between the two ends. The DNA for the CDR3 is TGCAGCAAGGGGACCGATCAAGAGACCCAGTACTTC. This codes for CSKGTDQETQYF. The full variable domain, completed using reference TRBV29-1 and TRBJ2-5, is SAVISQKPSRDICQRGTSLTIQCQVDSQVTMMFWYRQQPGQSLTLIATANQGSEATYESGFVIDKFPISRPNLTFSTLTVSNMSPEDSSIYLCSKGTDQETQYFGPGTRLLVL.